Below are 6 T cell receptor beta chains sequenced from a single sample in a study of patients and donors after allogeneic stem cell transplantation. MiXCR, run by TCRdb on the RT-PCR reads, gives a single entry per CDR3 protein. The data contain approximately 33,000 distinct CDR3 sequences, nearly 7% of them seen just once; the ten biggest clones take up 34%. The sample taken for sequencing was blood, either unsorted or a sorted T cell fraction (not recorded which). The receptors stem from a human donor who was either an allogeneic HSCT recipient or a stem cell or donor lymphocyte infusion donor (not recorded which). It is not recorded whose cells these are; they may come from a transplant donor.

This clonotype turned up a few times. The J gene is TRBJ2-3, the V gene TRBV6-5, with a weak D call TRBD1 (5 bases). Germline V gives CDR1 MNHEY, CDR2 SVGAGI. V lost 0 bases to trimming and J lost 4 bases, with 17 bases between them. This CDR3 has 17 amino acids. CDR3 sequence reads: CASSYSGRGWDSDTQYF. The CDR3 DNA reads TGTGCCAGCAGTTACTCGGGGCGAGGTTGGGATTCAGATACGCAGTATTTT.

V and J are TRBV28 and TRBJ2-1; 9 bases line up with TRBD1. The CDR3 runs 14 residues. The germline CDR1 and CDR2 sequences are MDHEN and SYDVKM. V was clipped by 5 bases and J by 9 bases; unmatched bases: 8. The CDR3 bases are TGTGCCAGCAGTACAGGGGGCGCGAGAAGTGAGCAGTTCTTC. This encodes CASSTGGARSEQFF. Drawing the rest from reference TRBV28 and TRBJ2-1, the complete variable domain is DVKVTQSSRYLVKRTGEKVFLECVQDMDHENMFWYRQDPGLGLRLIYFSYDVKMKEKGDIPEGYSVSREKKERFSLILESASTNQTSMYLCASSTGGARSEQFFGPGTRLTVL.

The sample holds many counts of this clonotype. The chain carries TRBV28 and TRBJ2-7, with D possibly being TRBD1 or TRBD2 (5 bases each). The germline CDR1 and CDR2 sequences are MDHEN and SYDVKM. V lost 3 bases and J lost 5, with 11 bases in between. This CDR3 has 13 amino acids. The DNA of the CDR3 is TGTGCCAGCAGTTTGTGGGACCTTAACGAGCAGTACTTC. It codes for CASSLWDLNEQYF. The full variable domain, its missing parts supplied by reference TRBV28 and TRBJ2-7, is DVKVTQSSRYLVKRTGEKVFLECVQDMDHENMFWYRQDPGLGLRLIYFSYDVKMKEKGDIPEGYSVSREKKERFSLILESASTNQTSMYLCASSLWDLNEQYFGPGTRLTVT.

The table lists this clonotype with many counts. This rearrangement joins TRBV20-1 to TRBJ2-7; TRBD2 aligns across 11 bases. Germline V gives CDR1 DFQATT, CDR2 SNEGSKA (reference sequence). The CDR3 totals 16 residues. The J segment lost 3 bases and the V segment lost 2 bases, leaving 9 bases of the junction unmatched. The CDR3 coding sequence is TGCAGTGCTAGACCCCCGGGACTAGCGGCTCTCTACGAGCAGTACTTC. Its translation: CSARPPGLAALYEQYF.

This clonotype appeared many times. This chain uses TRBV7-2 with TRBJ2-1; possible D gene TRBD2, 5 bases. Per the germline V gene, CDR1 is SGHTA and CDR2 is FQGNSA. This CDR3 is 15 amino acids long. V lost 1 base and J lost 4, with 11 bases in between. The CDR3 DNA follows: TGTGCCAGCAGCTTAGGGCCTAGCCTGTACAATGAGCAGTTCTTC. This translates into CASSLGPSLYNEQFF.

The chain employs TRBV5-1 and TRBJ2-7; 7 positions agree with TRBD2. Germline V gene lookup returns CDR1 SGHRS and CDR2 YFSETQ. The CDR3 consists of 16 residues. Trimming at V came to 3 bases and at J to 3 bases, leaving 12 bases not matched to a gene. As DNA, the CDR3 is TGCGCCAGCAGCTCCAAACCAGCGGGAATCTTCTACGAGCAGTACTTC. Translated, it gives CASSSKPAGIFYEQYF.